The 8 T cell receptor beta chains below come from one sample, sequenced in a study of beta chain features in type 1 diabetes. Expressed TCRB transcripts were sequenced after all isolated RNA was converted to cDNA. The table came from immunoSEQ multiplex PCR; TCRdb's copy has only in-frame clones and leaves some out. The sample consists of some 360,000 clones, roughly a fifth of them appearing once. Source material: naive CD4+ T cells from blood. These receptors came from a woman between 18 and 29 years old in good health.

The chain has TRBV29-1 and TRBJ2-7; 10 bases agree with TRBD1. Per germline, CDR1 SQVTM and CDR2 ANQGSEA. The CDR3 extends over 13 amino acids. CDR3 DNA sequence: TGCAGAGTCGGGGACAGGGGACTCTACGAGCAGTACTTC. It translates to CRVGDRGLYEQYF.

This clone has more than one count but fewer than ten. The chain recombines TRBV19 with TRBJ1-2; D remains unclear. Trimming took off 6 bases at V and 6 bases at J, with 11 bases between the two ends. The germline V gene has CDR1 LNHDA and CDR2 SQIVND (reference sequence). The CDR3 spans 12 residues. CDR3 nucleotide sequence: TGTGCCAGTAGGATAAAAGGAGATGGCTACACCTTC. Its translation is CASRIKGDGYTF.

V is TRBV19 and J is TRBJ1-5, with TRBD1 matching over 9 bases. V was clipped by 10 bases and J by 3 bases; unmatched bases: 16. This CDR3 has 17 residues. Germline-derived CDR1 and CDR2 are LNHDA and SQIVND (reference sequence). CDR3 residues: CATKTGGLSVDNQPQHF. The CDR3 DNA follows: TGTGCCACAAAGACAGGGGGACTGTCGGTCGACAATCAGCCCCAGCATTTT.

The table lists this clone with a few counts. The chain combines TRBV9 with TRBJ2-7; 10 nucleotides match TRBD2. The CDR3 extends over 17 amino acids. V was clipped by 0 bases and J by 0 bases; unmatched bases: 6. From germline, CDR1 is SGDLS and CDR2 YYNGEE. CDR3 loop: CASSVGTSGRGSYEQYF. In nucleotides, the CDR3 is TGTGCCAGCAGCGTAGGGACCAGCGGGAGGGGCTCCTACGAGCAGTACTTC.

The gene calls are TRBV19 and TRBJ2-1, with 15 bases matching TRBD2. CDR3 length: 15 residues. Per germline, CDR1 LNHDA and CDR2 SQIVND (reference sequence). The ends lost 7 bases at V and 9 bases at J; junction bases unmatched: 7. CDR3 region: CASTLGLAGGSEQFF. The CDR3 DNA sequence: TGTGCCAGTACCCTCGGACTAGCGGGAGGGTCTGAGCAGTTCTTC.

This rearrangement joins TRBV23-1 to TRBJ2-1; TRBD2 agrees at 7 bases. TRBV23-1 is an open reading frame whose function is uncertain. J gave up 2 bases and V 2 bases, and 9 bases lay outside the gene matches. The CDR3 loop spans 17 amino acids. CDR3 bases: TGCGCCAGCAGTCAACCCTTGGAGCTAGCGGCCTACAATGAGCAGTTCTTC. Its protein is CASSQPLELAAYNEQFF.

This clone was found a few times. The chain uses TRBV27 and TRBJ1-1, with 9 positions matching TRBD1. CDR1 is MNHEY and CDR2 is SMNVEV in the germline V gene (reference sequence). The length of the CDR3 is 16 residues. The V gene end was trimmed by 6 bases and the J gene end by 4 bases; junction bases not matched to a gene: 12. In nucleotides, the CDR3 is TGTGCCAGCAGATCCGGGACAGGGAGGGTAGGCACTGAAGCTTTCTTT. This codes for CASRSGTGRVGTEAFF.

This chain uses TRBV11-2 with TRBJ2-1; 7 bases are shared with TRBD1. Per germline, CDR1 SGHAT and CDR2 FQNNGV. The CDR3 totals 15 residues. V was clipped by 1 base and J by 8 bases; unmatched bases: 8. CDR3 sequence: CASSLGVRTGDEQFF. The CDR3 DNA is TGTGCCAGCAGCTTAGGTGTGCGGACAGGCGATGAGCAGTTCTTC.